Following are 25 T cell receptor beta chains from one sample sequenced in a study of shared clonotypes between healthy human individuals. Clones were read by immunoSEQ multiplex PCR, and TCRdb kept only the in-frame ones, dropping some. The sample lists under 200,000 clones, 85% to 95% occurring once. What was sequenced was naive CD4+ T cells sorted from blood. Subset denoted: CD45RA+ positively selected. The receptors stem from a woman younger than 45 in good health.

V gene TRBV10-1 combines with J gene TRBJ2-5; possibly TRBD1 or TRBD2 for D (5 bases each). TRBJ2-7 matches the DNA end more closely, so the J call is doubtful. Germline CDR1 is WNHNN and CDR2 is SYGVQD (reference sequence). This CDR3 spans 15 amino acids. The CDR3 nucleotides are TGCGCCAGCAGTACTAACCCCCGGGACCTGAGCGAGCAGTACTTC. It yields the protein CASSTNPRDLSEQYF.

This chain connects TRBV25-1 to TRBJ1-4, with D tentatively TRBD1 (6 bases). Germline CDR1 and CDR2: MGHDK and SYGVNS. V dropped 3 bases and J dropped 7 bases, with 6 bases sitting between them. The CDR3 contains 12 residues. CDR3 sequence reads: CASSETGEKLFF. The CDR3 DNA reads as TGTGCCAGCAGTGAGACAGGTGAAAAACTGTTTTTT.

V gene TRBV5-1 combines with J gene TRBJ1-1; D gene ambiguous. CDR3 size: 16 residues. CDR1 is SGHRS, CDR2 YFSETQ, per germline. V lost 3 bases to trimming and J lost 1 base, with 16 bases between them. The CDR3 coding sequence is TGCGCCAGCAGCTGGGGTCGGAACGCCCAGAACACTGAAGCTTTCTTT. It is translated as CASSWGRNAQNTEAFF. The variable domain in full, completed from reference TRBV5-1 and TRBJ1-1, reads KAGVTQTPRYLIKTRGQQVTLSCSPISGHRSVSWYQQTPGQGLQFLFEYFSETQRNKGNFPGRFSGRQFSNSRSEMNVSTLELGDSALYLCASSWGRNAQNTEAFFGQGTRLTVV.

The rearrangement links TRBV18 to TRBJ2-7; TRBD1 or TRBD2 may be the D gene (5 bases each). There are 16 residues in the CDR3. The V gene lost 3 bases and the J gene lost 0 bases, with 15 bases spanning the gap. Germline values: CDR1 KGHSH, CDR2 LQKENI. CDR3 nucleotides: TGTGCCAGCTCACCCGGGGCCGAGCGGAGCTCCTACGAGCAGTACTTC. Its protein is CASSPGAERSSYEQYF.

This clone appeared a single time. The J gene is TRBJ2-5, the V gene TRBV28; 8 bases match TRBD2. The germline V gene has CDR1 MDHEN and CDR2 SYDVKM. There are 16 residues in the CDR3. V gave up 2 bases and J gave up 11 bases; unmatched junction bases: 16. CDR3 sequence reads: CASSLHKRESSSEQYF. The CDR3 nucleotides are TGTGCCAGCAGTTTACACAAGCGGGAGTCCTCCAGTGAGCAGTACTTC.

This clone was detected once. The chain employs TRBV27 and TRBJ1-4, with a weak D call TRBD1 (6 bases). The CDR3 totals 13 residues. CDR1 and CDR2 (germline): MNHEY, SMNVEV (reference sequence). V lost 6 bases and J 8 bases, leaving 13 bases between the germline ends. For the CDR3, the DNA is TGTGCCAGCAGGATGGGGGGGCGGGAAAAACTGTTTTTT. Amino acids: CASRMGGREKLFF.

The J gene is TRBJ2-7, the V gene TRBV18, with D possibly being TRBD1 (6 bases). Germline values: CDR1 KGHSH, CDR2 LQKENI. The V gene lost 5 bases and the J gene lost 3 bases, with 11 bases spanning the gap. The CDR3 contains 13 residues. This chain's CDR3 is CASSVGQNYEQYF. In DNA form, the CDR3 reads TGTGCCAGCTCAGTGGGACAAAACTACGAGCAGTACTTC.

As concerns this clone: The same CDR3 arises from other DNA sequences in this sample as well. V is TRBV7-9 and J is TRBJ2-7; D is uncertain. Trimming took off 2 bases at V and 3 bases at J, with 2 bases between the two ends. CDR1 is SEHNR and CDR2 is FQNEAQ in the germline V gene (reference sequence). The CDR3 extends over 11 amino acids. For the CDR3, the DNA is TGTGCCAGCAGCTTAAACTACGAGCAGTACTTC. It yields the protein CASSLNYEQYF.

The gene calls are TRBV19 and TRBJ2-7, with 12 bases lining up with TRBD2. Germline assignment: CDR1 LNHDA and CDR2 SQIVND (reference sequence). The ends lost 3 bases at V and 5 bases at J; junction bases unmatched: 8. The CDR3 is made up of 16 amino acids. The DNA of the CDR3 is TGTGCCAGTAGTATCCTACGGACTAGCGGGATCAACGAGCAGTACTTC. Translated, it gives CASSILRTSGINEQYF.

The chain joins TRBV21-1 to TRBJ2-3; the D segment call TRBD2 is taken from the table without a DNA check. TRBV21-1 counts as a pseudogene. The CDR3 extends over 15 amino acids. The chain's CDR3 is CASSYGTSGTDTQYF. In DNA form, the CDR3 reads TGTGCCAGCAGTTACGGGACTAGCGGCACAGATACGCAGTATTTT.

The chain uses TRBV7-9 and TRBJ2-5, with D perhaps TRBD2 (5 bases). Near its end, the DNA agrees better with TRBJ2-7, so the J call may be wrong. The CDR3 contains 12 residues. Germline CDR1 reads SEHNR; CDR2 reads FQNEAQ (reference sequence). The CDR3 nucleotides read TGTGCCAGCAGCTTATCCGGGGACGAGCAGTACTTC. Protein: CASSLSGDEQYF.

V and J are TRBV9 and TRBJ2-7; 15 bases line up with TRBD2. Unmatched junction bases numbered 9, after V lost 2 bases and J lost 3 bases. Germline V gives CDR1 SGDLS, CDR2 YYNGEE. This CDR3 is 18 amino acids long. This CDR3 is CASSVGLAGGSQVYEQYF. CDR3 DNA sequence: TGTGCCAGCAGCGTGGGACTAGCGGGAGGTAGTCAGGTCTACGAGCAGTACTTC. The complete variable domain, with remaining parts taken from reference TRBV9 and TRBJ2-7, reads DSGVTQTPKHLITATGQRVTLRCSPRSGDLSVYWYQQSLDQGLQFLIQYYNGEERAKGNILERFSAQQFPDLHSELNLSSLELGDSALYFCASSVGLAGGSQVYEQYFGPGTRLTVT.

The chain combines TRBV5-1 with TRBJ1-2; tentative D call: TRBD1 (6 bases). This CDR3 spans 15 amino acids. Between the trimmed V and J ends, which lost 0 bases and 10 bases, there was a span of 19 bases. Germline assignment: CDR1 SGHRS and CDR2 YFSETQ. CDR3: CASSLEGGHLMIYTF. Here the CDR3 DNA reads TGCGCCAGCAGCTTGGAGGGGGGACATCTAATGATCTACACCTTC.

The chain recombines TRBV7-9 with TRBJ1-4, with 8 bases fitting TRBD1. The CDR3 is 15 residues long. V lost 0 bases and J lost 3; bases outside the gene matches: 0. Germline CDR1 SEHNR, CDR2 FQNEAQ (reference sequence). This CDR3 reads CASSLATGANEKLFF. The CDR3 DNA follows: TGTGCCAGCAGCTTAGCGACAGGGGCTAATGAAAAACTGTTTTTT.

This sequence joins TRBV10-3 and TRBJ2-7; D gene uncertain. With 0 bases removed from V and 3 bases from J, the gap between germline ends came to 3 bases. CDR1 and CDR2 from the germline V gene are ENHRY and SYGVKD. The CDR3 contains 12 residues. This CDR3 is CAISESHYEQYF. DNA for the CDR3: TGTGCCATCAGTGAGTCCCACTACGAGCAGTACTTC.

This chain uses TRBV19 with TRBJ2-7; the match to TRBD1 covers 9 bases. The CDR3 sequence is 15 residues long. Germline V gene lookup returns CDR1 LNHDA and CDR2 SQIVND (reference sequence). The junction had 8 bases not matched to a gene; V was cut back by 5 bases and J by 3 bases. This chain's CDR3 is CASSLSGTGNYEQYF. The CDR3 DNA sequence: TGTGCCAGTAGTCTCTCCGGGACAGGGAACTACGAGCAGTACTTC.

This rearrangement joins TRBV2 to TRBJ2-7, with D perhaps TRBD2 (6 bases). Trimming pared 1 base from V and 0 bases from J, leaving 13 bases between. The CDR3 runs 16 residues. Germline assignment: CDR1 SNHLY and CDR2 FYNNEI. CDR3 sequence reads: CASSEETGLSSYEQYF. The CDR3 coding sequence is TGTGCCAGCAGTGAAGAGACGGGACTGAGCTCCTACGAGCAGTACTTC.

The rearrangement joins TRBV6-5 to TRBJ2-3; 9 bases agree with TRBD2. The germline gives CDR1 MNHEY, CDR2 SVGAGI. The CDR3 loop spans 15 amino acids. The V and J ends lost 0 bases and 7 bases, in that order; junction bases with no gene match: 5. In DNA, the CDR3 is TGTGCCAGCAGTTACTCGGTCACTAGCGGGTATACGCAGTATTTT. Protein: CASSYSVTSGYTQYF.

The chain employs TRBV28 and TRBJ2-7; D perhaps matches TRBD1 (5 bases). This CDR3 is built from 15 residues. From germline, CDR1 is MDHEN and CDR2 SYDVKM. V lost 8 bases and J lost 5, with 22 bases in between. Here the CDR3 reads CASPPPNQGFHEQYF. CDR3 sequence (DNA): TGTGCCAGCCCCCCCCCTAATCAGGGTTTCCACGAGCAGTACTTC.

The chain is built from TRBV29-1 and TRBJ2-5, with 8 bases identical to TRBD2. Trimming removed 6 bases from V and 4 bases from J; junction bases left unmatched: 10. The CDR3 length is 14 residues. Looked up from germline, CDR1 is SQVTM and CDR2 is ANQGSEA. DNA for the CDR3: TGCAGCGTCACCCGGATAGCGGGACGAGAGACCCAGTACTTC. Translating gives CSVTRIAGRETQYF.

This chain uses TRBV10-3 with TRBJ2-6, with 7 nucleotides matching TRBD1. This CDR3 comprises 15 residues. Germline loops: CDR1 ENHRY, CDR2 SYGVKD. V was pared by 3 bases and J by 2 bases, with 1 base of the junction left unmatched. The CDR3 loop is CAISDTGAGANVLTF. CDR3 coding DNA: TGTGCCATCAGTGATACAGGGGCTGGGGCCAACGTCCTGACTTTC.

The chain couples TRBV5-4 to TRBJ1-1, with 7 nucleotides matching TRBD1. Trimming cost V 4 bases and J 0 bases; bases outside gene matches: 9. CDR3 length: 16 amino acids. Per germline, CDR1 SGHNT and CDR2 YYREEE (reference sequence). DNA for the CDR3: TGTGCCAGCAGCGCTCCGGGACAGAATTTGAACACTGAAGCTTTCTTT. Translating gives CASSAPGQNLNTEAFF.

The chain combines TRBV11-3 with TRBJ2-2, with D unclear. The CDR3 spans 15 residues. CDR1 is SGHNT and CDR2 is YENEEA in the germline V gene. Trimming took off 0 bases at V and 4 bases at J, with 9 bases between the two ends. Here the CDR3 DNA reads TGTGCCAGCAGCTTAGATAGGGTCGGCACCGGGGAGCTGTTTTTT. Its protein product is CASSLDRVGTGELFF.

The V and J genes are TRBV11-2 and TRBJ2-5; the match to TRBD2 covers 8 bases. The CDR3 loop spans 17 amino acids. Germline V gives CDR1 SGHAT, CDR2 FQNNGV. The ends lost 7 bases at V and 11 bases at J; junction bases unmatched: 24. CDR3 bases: TGTGCCAGCAACTTCAATTCCAGAGCGGGAGTTACGGGGGAGCAGTACTTC. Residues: CASNFNSRAGVTGEQYF.

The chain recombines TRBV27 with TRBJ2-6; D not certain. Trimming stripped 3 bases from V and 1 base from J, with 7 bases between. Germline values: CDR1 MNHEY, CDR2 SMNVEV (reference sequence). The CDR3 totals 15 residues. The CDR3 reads CASSFGYSGANVLTF. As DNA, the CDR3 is TGTGCCAGCAGTTTCGGTTATTCTGGGGCCAACGTCCTGACTTTC.